This T cell receptor (beta chain) was recovered during a study of T cells in Graves' hyperthyroidism and ophthalmopathy. General study findings and limits: Classification by a 13 V-J model distinguished ophthalmopathy from stable hyperthyroidism.

Details on this clonotype: Its cognate antigen is unknown.

This CDR3 has 16 amino acids. V was shortened by 0 bases and J by 7 bases, with 19 bases between the two germline ends. CDR1 and CDR2 from the germline V gene are SGHRS and YFSETQ. Template material for amplifying TCR beta CDR3 regions consisted of RNA transcripts. The HTBI primer set drove a first-round RT-PCR of the TCR CDR3. One entry per CDR3 protein, called by TCRdb with MiXCR from the multiplex PCR reads. The data hold roughly 570,000 distinct CDR3 sequences, with approximately 15% observed a single time. The chain recombines TRBV5-1 with TRBJ2-5; D unclear. Input material: blood. This sequence originates from a woman between 25 and 40 years old with Graves' hyperthyroidism. In nucleotides, the CDR3 is TGCGCCAGCAGCTTGGGGGTTCGGCAGGTACATGGGACCCAGTACTTC. Its translation: CASSLGVRQVHGTQYF.